This entry describes one T cell receptor (beta chain). Assay used: immunoSEQ multiplex PCR; TCRdb lists only in-frame clones, some missing. The table shows 110,000 or so clones, with approximately 80% occurring only once. This sample is part of a study of blood T cell repertoires in COVID-19. Study-level background: The study drew acute and convalescent COVID-19 samples from the United States, Italy and Spain.

The TCR comes from a middle-aged woman with acute or convalescent COVID-19. The source material was peripheral blood.

This chain's CDR3 is CASSPSGGLVDTQYF. Written as DNA, the CDR3 is TGTGCCAGCAGTCCTAGCGGGGGGTTGGTAGATACGCAGTATTTT. The chain combines TRBV28 with TRBJ2-3; 11 positions match TRBD2. The CDR3 has 15 residues. J gave up 5 bases and V 5 bases, and 6 bases lay outside the gene matches. Germline V gene lookup returns CDR1 MDHEN and CDR2 SYDVKM.